These 29 T cell receptor beta chains originate from one sample sequenced in a study of regulatory T cells in long-lasting Graves disease. Time point: newly diagnosed GD, antithyroid drugs for less than 3 months. RNA extracted from PBMCs served as the sequencing template. The TCR beta library used iRepertoire HTBI primers with Arm-PCR amplification of CDR3. TCRdb called the multiplex PCR reads again in MiXCR, with one record for every CDR3 protein. The repertoire holds about 540,000 distinct CDR3 sequences, with 13% as singletons. A further study also used this sample, focusing on T cells in Graves' hyperthyroidism and ophthalmopathy.

The material sequenced was peripheral blood mononuclear cells (PBMCs), taken at new diagnosis, from a patient treated with antithyroid drugs. Source of these receptors: a man aged 25-45 years with Graves disease.

This clonotype showed up just a few times. One end of the junction varies from germline; a read error may be responsible. The chain uses TRBV11-2 and TRBJ2-4; D is perhaps TRBD1 or TRBD2 (5 bases each). There are 13 residues in the CDR3. Germline lookup yields CDR1 SGHAT and CDR2 FQNNGV. The CDR3 region is CASSWDGKNLQYF. In DNA, the CDR3 is TGTGCCAGCAGCTGGGACGGAAAAAACCTTCAGTACTTC.

This clonotype was observed many times. This chain uses TRBV6-4 with TRBJ2-1; 8 nucleotides align to TRBD2. Germline loops: CDR1 MRHNA, CDR2 SNTAGT. The CDR3 is 14 residues long. Trimming took 4 bases from V and 7 from J; bases not matched to a gene: 6. The CDR3 DNA sequence: TGTGCCAGCAGTGTAATAGCGGGGTTGAATGAGCAGTTCTTC. Protein product: CASSVIAGLNEQFF.

J is TRBJ2-7 and V is TRBV27; 9 bases map to TRBD1. CDR1 and CDR2 from the germline V gene are MNHEY and SMNVEV (reference sequence). V was clipped by 10 bases and J by 5 bases; unmatched bases: 9. This CDR3 comprises 13 residues. The CDR3 loop is CANAGTGSHEQYF. As DNA, the CDR3 is TGTGCCAACGCCGGGACAGGGAGTCACGAGCAGTACTTC.

Details on this clonotype: In this CDR3 the conserved last residue, phenylalanine or tryptophan, is missing, so a read error is likely. This chain joins TRBV7-6 and TRBJ2-1, with 11 positions matching TRBD2. This CDR3 contains 17 residues. Trimming at V came to 3 bases and at J to 10 bases, leaving 14 bases not matched to a gene. Germline V gives CDR1 SGHVS, CDR2 FNYEAQ. CDR3: CASSFGTSGPSTWEQFL. CDR3 DNA: TGTGCCAGCAGCTTTGGGACTAGCGGCCCGTCGACCTGGGAGCAGTTCTTA.

This clonotype has more than one count but fewer than ten. The V and J genes are TRBV20-1 and TRBJ1-2; 7 nucleotides match TRBD1. Per germline, CDR1 DFQATT and CDR2 SNEGSKA (reference sequence). This CDR3 region has 14 residues. Trimming took 5 bases from V and 4 from J; bases not matched to a gene: 10. This CDR3 reads CSAEPTGPFYGYTF. The DNA of the CDR3 is TGCAGTGCTGAGCCGACAGGGCCTTTCTATGGCTACACCTTC.

This clonotype was counted between two and nine times. This chain connects TRBV19 to TRBJ2-3; 7 bases agree with TRBD2. The CDR3 is made up of 15 amino acids. The trim removed 5 bases at V and 3 bases at J, leaving 8 bases unmatched. Germline lookup yields CDR1 LNHDA and CDR2 SQIVND (reference sequence). The CDR3 DNA sequence: TGTGCCAGTAGTCTGGGCGGGAGCTTAACAGATACGCAGTATTTT. It specifies CASSLGGSLTDTQYF.

Ten or more counts support this clonotype. The genes are TRBV5-6 and TRBJ2-7; 11 bases are shared with TRBD2. From germline, CDR1 is SGHDT and CDR2 YYEEEE. The junction had 12 bases not matched to a gene; V was cut back by 0 bases and J by 7 bases. This CDR3 has 17 residues. CDR3 sequence (DNA): TGTGCCAGCAGCTTGGCCTCGGCTAGCGGGAGGACGGAGGAGCAGTACTTC. It codes for CASSLASASGRTEEQYF.

This clonotype appeared a few times. The V and J genes are TRBV5-1 and TRBJ2-1, with 7 bases that match TRBD2. The junction had 6 bases not matched to a gene; V was cut back by 0 bases and J by 0 bases. This CDR3 contains 17 residues. Germline V gene sequence: CDR1 SGHRS, CDR2 YFSETQ. The CDR3 reads CASSLGFTGGSYNEQFF. The CDR3 nucleotides are TGCGCCAGCAGCTTGGGCTTTACGGGGGGCTCCTACAATGAGCAGTTCTTC.

Concerning this clonotype: This clone may be a read error of a much larger clone one base away. The chain recombines TRBV20-1 with TRBJ2-5; perhaps D is TRBD1 or TRBD2 (5 bases each). V was clipped by 6 bases and J by 1 base, with 12 bases between them. Per the germline V gene, CDR1 is DFQATT and CDR2 is SNEGSKA (reference sequence). The CDR3 contains 13 residues. CDR3 DNA: TGCAGTGCAGTCGGGGCTACCCAAGAGACCCAGTACTTC. Its protein product is CSAVGATQETQYF.

V gene TRBV24-1 combines with J gene TRBJ2-3; D uncertain. The CDR3 extends over 13 amino acids. CDR1 KGHDR and CDR2 SFDVKD come from the germline V gene. V was clipped by 4 bases and J by 4 bases, with 8 bases between them. The CDR3 sequence: CATSEGSSDTQYF. DNA for the CDR3: TGTGCCACCAGTGAAGGGTCTTCAGATACGCAGTATTTT.

In regard to this clonotype: Being one base from a much bigger clone, this may be a read error. Lacking the conserved final phenylalanine or tryptophan, this CDR3 likely reflects a read error. The rearrangement links TRBV7-2 to TRBJ1-5, with D maybe TRBD1 (5 bases). The CDR3 contains 14 residues. Trimming removed 2 bases from V and 5 bases from J, with 10 bases in between. Germline V gives CDR1 SGHTA, CDR2 FQGNSA. The CDR3, as DNA: TGTGCCAGCAGCTTACCCGGGACCCATCAGCCCCAGCATTCT. It is translated as CASSLPGTHQPQHS.

The V and J genes are TRBV25-1 and TRBJ2-2, with D perhaps matching TRBD2 (6 bases). This CDR3 spans 11 amino acids. The V end was cut by 8 bases, the J end by 7 bases, with 8 bases between. Germline V lookup: CDR1 MGHDK, CDR2 SYGVNS. The CDR3: CASDGGGELFF. DNA of the CDR3: TGTGCCAGCGACGGGGGCGGGGAGCTGTTTTTT.

About this clonotype itself: A read error is likely, as this CDR3 ends without the conserved phenylalanine or tryptophan. The chain links TRBV6-1 to TRBJ2-1, with 14 bases that match TRBD2. This CDR3 comprises 14 residues. Germline V gene data show CDR1 as MNHNS and CDR2 as SASEGT. The V gene end was trimmed by 10 bases and the J gene end by 6 bases; junction bases not matched to a gene: 5. The CDR3 loop reads CATTGTSGSNEQFL. The CDR3 coding sequence is TGTGCCACAACCGGGACTAGCGGGAGCAATGAGCAGTTCCTC.

This clonotype has a count of ten or more. This rearrangement joins TRBV10-3 to TRBJ1-2; 7 bases line up with TRBD1. V shed 3 bases, J shed 7 bases, and the junction held 2 bases outside the gene matches. Germline CDR1 ENHRY, CDR2 SYGVKD. This CDR3 comprises 12 residues. The CDR3: CAISDTGVGYTF. The CDR3 DNA sequence: TGTGCCATCAGTGATACAGGGGTTGGCTACACCTTC.

The table lists this clonotype with a few counts. The chain recombines TRBV30 with TRBJ1-4; 7 bases map to TRBD1. V lost 0 bases to trimming and J lost 8 bases; unmatched junction nucleotides: 18. Germline values: CDR1 GTSNPN, CDR2 SVGIG (reference sequence). The CDR3 covers 18 residues. The CDR3 coding sequence is TGTGCCTGGAGTGTCGGTAGACAGGGTCGCCATAATGGAGAAAAACTGTTTTTT. Protein sequence: CAWSVGRQGRHNGEKLFF.

Ten or more counts support this clonotype. This chain uses TRBV29-1 with TRBJ2-3; 10 nucleotides agree with TRBD2. The germline gives CDR1 SQVTM, CDR2 ANQGSEA. Losses at the gene ends were 0 bases for V and 5 bases for J; bases not matched to a gene: 11. The CDR3 loop spans 17 amino acids. The CDR3: CSVEEIFSGRREDTQYF. The CDR3 DNA reads as TGCAGCGTTGAAGAGATCTTTAGCGGGAGGCGGGAAGATACGCAGTATTTT.

This clonotype was counted many times. V is TRBV12-3 or TRBV12-4 and J is TRBJ2-5; 9 bases fit TRBD2. V shed 8 bases and J 12 bases; nucleotides not matched to a gene: 16. This CDR3 region has 14 residues. CDR3: CASSGLARASGKYF. CDR3 in DNA: TGTGCCAGCTCCGGACTAGCGAGAGCCTCCGGAAAGTACTTC.

J is TRBJ1-1 and V is TRBV4-1; no reliable D call. CDR1 is MGHRA, CDR2 YSYEKL, per germline. V lost 1 base and J 0 bases, leaving 18 bases between the germline ends. This CDR3 spans 18 amino acids. Written as DNA, the CDR3 is TGCGCCAGCAGCCAAGCTTCGTGGGGAGGTACCATGAACACTGAAGCTTTCTTT. This codes for CASSQASWGGTMNTEAFF.

The V and J genes are TRBV6-2 or TRBV6-3 and TRBJ2-7; D gene uncertain. This CDR3 region has 14 residues. V lost 4 bases and J lost 0, with 10 bases in between. Germline V gene lookup returns CDR1 MNHEY and CDR2 SVGEGT. This chain's CDR3 is CASSSTLSSYEQYF. The DNA for the CDR3 is TGTGCCAGCAGTTCCACTCTAAGCTCCTACGAGCAGTACTTC.

V and J are TRBV9 and TRBJ1-6; D is perhaps TRBD1 (6 bases). V shed 4 bases and J shed 8 bases, with 16 bases lying between them. CDR1 is SGDLS and CDR2 is YYNGEE in the germline V gene. This CDR3 is 15 amino acids long. The CDR3 DNA sequence: TGTGCCAGCAGCCCCAGAACAGGGTCGGATTCACCCCTCCACTTT. Protein: CASSPRTGSDSPLHF.

This clonotype was detected a few times. The rearrangement uses TRBV3-1 and TRBJ2-7; D is unresolved. Trimming left V 0 bases short and J 5 bases short, with 8 bases between. This CDR3 contains 13 residues. From germline, CDR1 is LGHDT and CDR2 YNNKEL (reference sequence). CDR3 DNA sequence: TGTGCCAGCAGCCAAGATCCGAGAGACGAGCAGTACTTC. Translated, it gives CASSQDPRDEQYF.

This clonotype was picked up a small number of times. The chain employs TRBV27 and TRBJ2-1; weak D call: TRBD2 (5 bases). The CDR3 totals 14 residues. V was cut by 6 bases and J by 4 bases, with 13 bases left in between. Germline CDR1 MNHEY, CDR2 SMNVEV (reference sequence). The CDR3 region has the DNA TGTGCCAGCAGGGGAGATTCGGAATACAATGAGCAGTTCTTC. It specifies CASRGDSEYNEQFF.

The rearrangement uses TRBV20-1 and TRBJ2-5, with TRBD2 matching over 7 bases. Germline lookup yields CDR1 DFQATT and CDR2 SNEGSKA (reference sequence). With 1 base clipped from V and 1 base from J, the junction kept 6 bases outside the gene matches. The CDR3 sequence is 15 residues long. The CDR3 reads CSARVGGRAQETQYF. The CDR3 nucleotides read TGCAGTGCTAGAGTGGGGGGGAGGGCCCAAGAGACCCAGTACTTC.

This clonotype has a count of ten or more. The V gene is TRBV12-3 or TRBV12-4, the J gene TRBJ2-7, with 7 bases identical to TRBD2. V lost 5 bases to trimming and J lost 6 bases; unmatched junction nucleotides: 10. This CDR3 comprises 14 residues. In DNA form, the CDR3 reads TGTGCCAGCAGTCAGCACGGGACTAATCGCGAGCAGTACTTC. Amino acids: CASSQHGTNREQYF.

This clonotype showed up many times. The chain uses TRBV10-1 and TRBJ2-5; TRBD1 matches at 9 bases. The length of the CDR3 is 15 residues. CDR1 WNHNN and CDR2 SYGVQD come from the germline V gene (reference sequence). The V and J ends lost 4 bases and 5 bases, in that order; junction bases with no gene match: 8. The CDR3, as DNA: TGCGCCAGCAGTGCGGACAGGGGCCGAGCGGAGACCCAGTACTTC. The encoded protein is CASSADRGRAETQYF.

This sequence joins TRBV30 and TRBJ2-4; a weak D match, TRBD2 (7 bases). Trimming cost V 3 bases and J 7 bases, with 16 bases left between them. Per germline, CDR1 GTSNPN and CDR2 SVGIG (reference sequence). The CDR3 runs to 14 residues. The CDR3 here is CAWSTKGGWNIQYF. The CDR3 DNA reads as TGTGCCTGGAGCACGAAGGGGGGGTGGAACATTCAGTACTTC.

This clonotype was seen many times. V and J are TRBV3-1 and TRBJ1-1; TRBD1 agrees at 7 bases. Trimming cost V 0 bases and J 11 bases; bases outside gene matches: 6. Germline V gene sequence: CDR1 LGHDT, CDR2 YNNKEL (reference sequence). The length of the CDR3 is 13 residues. This chain's CDR3 is CASSQERGLHAFF. For the CDR3, the DNA is TGTGCCAGCAGCCAAGAGAGGGGGCTTCATGCTTTCTTT.

CDR3 DNA sequence: TGTGCCAGCGGGGGCGGACCCACAGATACGCAGTATTTT. As protein: CASGGGPTDTQYF. The chain joins TRBV12-3 or TRBV12-4 to TRBJ2-3; possibly TRBD1 for D (6 bases). The CDR3 has 13 amino acids. Trimming shortened V by 8 bases and J by 2 bases, and 11 bases separated the two germline ends.

This clonotype has ten or more counts. This chain joins TRBV11-3 and TRBJ2-5; D not certain. The V end was cut by 4 bases, the J end by 7 bases, with 13 bases between. This CDR3 is built from 13 residues. CDR1 and CDR2 from the germline V gene are SGHNT and YENEEA. The CDR3 DNA follows: TGTGCCAGCAGCTCCGAGAGTTCCGGGACCCAGTACTTC. Protein product: CASSSESSGTQYF.